A selection of T cell receptor beta chains follows, all from one sample in a study of response to subunit inactivated influenza vaccine. TCRdb passed the RT-PCR reads through MiXCR, listing each CDR3 protein once. Among 700,000 to 800,000 distinct CDR3 sequences, approximately 17% were seen once, and the ten largest hold about 11%. Sequences were derived from PBMCs from blood, sampled around 5 days after vaccination. The receptors here all came from a man between 45 and 60 years old who received an inactivated influenza vaccine. Each CDR3 is given with its conserved first and last residue. The D gene is left open where the match is weak. Expanded clones are given a class, and other clones once, few, many or no size at all.

cdr3_aa: CASSLRGHLNTEAFF
cdr3_nt: TGTGCCAGCAGCCTTCGGGGACACTTGAACACTGAAGCTTTCTTT
clone_size: few
cdr3_length: 15
d_call: .
v_call: TRBV6-1
j_call: TRBJ1-1

cdr3_aa: CSAEVGGASETQYF
cdr3_nt: TGCAGTGCCGAAGTGGGGGGGGCCTCAGAGACCCAGTACTTC
clone_size: many
cdr3_length: 14
d_call: .
v_call: TRBV20-1
j_call: TRBJ2-5

cdr3_aa: CATSRDSAVGRLGGETQYF
cdr3_nt: TGTGCCACCAGCAGAGATTCCGCGGTTGGGCGGCTAGGAGGGGAGACCCAGTACTTC
clone_size: few
cdr3_length: 19
d_call: .
v_call: TRBV15
j_call: TRBJ2-5

cdr3_aa: CASSRAVTGQGGYTF
cdr3_nt: TGCGCCAGCAGCCGAGCCGTAACTGGTCAGGGTGGCTACACCTTC
clone_size: few
cdr3_length: 15
d_call: .
v_call: TRBV4-3
j_call: TRBJ1-2

cdr3_aa: CASSKTSGNSYEQYF
cdr3_nt: TGTGCCAGCAGTAAAACTAGCGGGAACTCCTACGAGCAGTACTTC
clone_size: few
cdr3_length: 15
d_call: TRBD2
v_call: TRBV25-1
j_call: TRBJ2-7

cdr3_aa: CSASRHNEQYF
cdr3_nt: TGCAGTGCTAGTAGACATAACGAGCAGTACTTC
clone_size: .
cdr3_length: 11
d_call: .
v_call: TRBV20-1
j_call: TRBJ2-7

cdr3_aa: CSVERLAGDPEQYF
cdr3_nt: TGCAGCGTTGAGAGATTAGCGGGAGACCCCGAGCAGTACTTC
clone_size: few
cdr3_length: 14
d_call: TRBD2
v_call: TRBV29-1
j_call: TRBJ2-7

cdr3_aa: CASSSTGGQQETQYF
cdr3_nt: TGCGCCAGCAGCTCAACGGGAGGACAGCAAGAGACCCAGTACTTC
clone_size: few
cdr3_length: 15
d_call: .
v_call: TRBV5-1
j_call: TRBJ2-5

cdr3_aa: CASSSPRSGQETQYF
cdr3_nt: TGTGCCAGCAGTTCCCCTAGGAGCGGTCAAGAGACCCAGTACTTC
clone_size: few
cdr3_length: 15
d_call: .
v_call: TRBV12-3/TRBV12-4
j_call: TRBJ2-5

cdr3_aa: CSANLGAGYEQYF
cdr3_nt: TGCAGTGCCAATTTGGGAGCGGGGTACGAGCAGTACTTC
clone_size: .
cdr3_length: 13
d_call: TRBD2
v_call: TRBV20-1
j_call: TRBJ2-7

cdr3_aa: CSATGTRVQETQYF
cdr3_nt: TGCAGTGCGACGGGGACTAGGGTTCAAGAGACCCAGTACTTC
clone_size: .
cdr3_length: 14
d_call: TRBD2
v_call: TRBV20-1
j_call: TRBJ2-5

cdr3_aa: CASKSQGFAKNIQYF
cdr3_nt: TGTGCCAGCAAGAGCCAGGGATTCGCCAAAAACATTCAGTACTTC
clone_size: .
cdr3_length: 15
d_call: .
v_call: TRBV6-2/TRBV6-3
j_call: TRBJ2-4

cdr3_aa: CASSQGPGSRYEQYF
cdr3_nt: TGCGCCAGCAGCCAAGGCCCCGGGTCTCGCTACGAGCAGTACTTC
clone_size: .
cdr3_length: 15
d_call: .
v_call: TRBV4-3
j_call: TRBJ2-7

cdr3_aa: CASSPGGGGGEAFF
cdr3_nt: TGCGCCAGCAGCCCCGGAGGCGGAGGGGGCGAAGCTTTCTTT
clone_size: .
cdr3_length: 14
d_call: TRBD1
v_call: TRBV4-1
j_call: TRBJ1-1

cdr3_aa: CASSTSNTDTQYF
cdr3_nt: TGTGCCAGCAGCACCAGTAACACAGATACGCAGTATTTT
clone_size: few
cdr3_length: 13
d_call: .
v_call: TRBV7-2
j_call: TRBJ2-3

cdr3_aa: CSARGQGGLGYNEQFF
cdr3_nt: TGCAGTGCTAGGGGACAGGGTGGATTAGGCTACAATGAGCAGTTCTTC
clone_size: many
cdr3_length: 16
d_call: TRBD1
v_call: TRBV20-1
j_call: TRBJ2-1

cdr3_aa: CSARALSGLAVQETQYF
cdr3_nt: TGCAGTGCTAGAGCACTTTCGGGGCTAGCGGTTCAAGAGACCCAGTACTTC
clone_size: few
cdr3_length: 17
d_call: TRBD2
v_call: TRBV20-1
j_call: TRBJ2-5

cdr3_aa: CASSSSADSLYGYTF
cdr3_nt: TGTGCCAGCAGCTCCAGTGCCGATTCACTCTATGGCTACACCTTC
clone_size: .
cdr3_length: 15
d_call: .
v_call: TRBV5-5
j_call: TRBJ1-2

cdr3_aa: CATSVAAPYNEQFF
cdr3_nt: TGTGCCACCAGTGTAGCCGCGCCCTACAATGAGCAGTTCTTC
clone_size: few
cdr3_length: 14
d_call: .
v_call: TRBV24-1
j_call: TRBJ2-1

cdr3_aa: CSVKPGLNTGELFF
cdr3_nt: TGCAGCGTTAAACCGGGACTCAACACCGGGGAGCTGTTTTTT
clone_size: many
cdr3_length: 14
d_call: .
v_call: TRBV29-1
j_call: TRBJ2-2

cdr3_aa: CSALFGDRDPEQYF
cdr3_nt: TGCAGCGCCCTCTTCGGGGACAGGGATCCCGAGCAGTACTTC
clone_size: .
cdr3_length: 14
d_call: TRBD1
v_call: TRBV29-1
j_call: TRBJ2-7

cdr3_aa: CAISGQVGAGADTQYF
cdr3_nt: TGTGCCATCAGCGGACAGGTAGGGGCCGGGGCAGATACGCAGTATTTT
clone_size: .
cdr3_length: 16
d_call: TRBD1
v_call: TRBV10-3
j_call: TRBJ2-3

cdr3_aa: CATSGPPSGRAGNEQFF
cdr3_nt: TGTGCCACCAGTGGCCCACCGAGCGGGAGGGCCGGTAATGAGCAGTTCTTC
clone_size: many
cdr3_length: 17
d_call: TRBD2
v_call: TRBV24-1
j_call: TRBJ2-1

cdr3_aa: CASSELAGDPYNEQFF
cdr3_nt: TGTGCCAGCAGTGAATTGGCGGGGGATCCCTACAATGAGCAGTTCTTC
clone_size: .
cdr3_length: 16
d_call: TRBD2
v_call: TRBV6-1
j_call: TRBJ2-1

cdr3_aa: CASSSTGVSGADIPYEQYF
cdr3_nt: TGTGCCAGCAGCTCCACTGGTGTTAGCGGGGCTGACATTCCCTACGAGCAGTACTTC
clone_size: .
cdr3_length: 19
d_call: TRBD2
v_call: TRBV11-2
j_call: TRBJ2-7

cdr3_aa: CASSLGSSYNEQFF
cdr3_nt: TGCGCCAGCAGCTTGGGTAGCTCCTACAATGAGCAGTTCTTC
clone_size: many
cdr3_length: 14
d_call: .
v_call: TRBV5-1
j_call: TRBJ2-1

cdr3_aa: CASSYFGGWEQFF
cdr3_nt: TGTGCCAGCAGTTACTTTGGGGGGTGGGAGCAGTTCTTC
clone_size: .
cdr3_length: 13
d_call: .
v_call: TRBV6-5
j_call: TRBJ2-1

cdr3_aa: CASSQEDRAGANVLTF
cdr3_nt: TGCGCCAGCAGCCAAGAGGACAGGGCTGGGGCCAACGTCCTGACTTTC
clone_size: .
cdr3_length: 16
d_call: TRBD1
v_call: TRBV4-3
j_call: TRBJ2-6

cdr3_aa: CSAREAGGRYQPQHF
cdr3_nt: TGCAGTGCTAGAGAGGCAGGCGGCCGATATCAGCCCCAGCATTTT
clone_size: .
cdr3_length: 15
d_call: .
v_call: TRBV20-1
j_call: TRBJ1-5

cdr3_aa: CSATSRAGGLYNEQFF
cdr3_nt: TGCAGTGCGACTTCCAGAGCGGGGGGCCTTTACAATGAGCAGTTCTTC
clone_size: .
cdr3_length: 16
d_call: TRBD2
v_call: TRBV20-1
j_call: TRBJ2-1

cdr3_aa: CASSPRSPEAFF
cdr3_nt: TGTGCCAGCAGCCCCCGGTCACCTGAAGCTTTCTTT
clone_size: .
cdr3_length: 12
d_call: .
v_call: TRBV7-9
j_call: TRBJ1-1

cdr3_aa: CASDPRGLGTYNEQFF
cdr3_nt: TGTGCCAGCGACCCACGGGGCCTAGGGACCTACAATGAGCAGTTCTTC
clone_size: few
cdr3_length: 16
d_call: .
v_call: TRBV27
j_call: TRBJ2-1

cdr3_aa: CASSLPGSYNSPLHF
cdr3_nt: TGTGCCAGCAGTTTACCGGGTTCCTATAATTCACCCCTCCACTTT
clone_size: .
cdr3_length: 15
d_call: .
v_call: TRBV28
j_call: TRBJ1-6

cdr3_aa: CASSQVTGESGTGELFF
cdr3_nt: TGCGCCAGCAGCCAAGTTACGGGGGAGAGTGGAACCGGGGAGCTGTTTTTT
clone_size: .
cdr3_length: 17
d_call: .
v_call: TRBV4-3
j_call: TRBJ2-2

cdr3_aa: CASSQDVALPSTDTQYF
cdr3_nt: TGCGCCAGCAGCCAAGATGTGGCGCTTCCTAGCACAGATACGCAGTATTTT
clone_size: few
cdr3_length: 17
d_call: .
v_call: TRBV4-1
j_call: TRBJ2-3

cdr3_aa: CSARGTPENEQFF
cdr3_nt: TGCAGTGCTAGAGGGACACCTGAGAATGAGCAGTTCTTC
clone_size: few
cdr3_length: 13
d_call: .
v_call: TRBV20-1
j_call: TRBJ2-1

cdr3_aa: CSVSEDSETQYF
cdr3_nt: TGCAGCGTCAGCGAGGACAGCGAGACCCAGTACTTC
clone_size: .
cdr3_length: 12
d_call: .
v_call: TRBV29-1
j_call: TRBJ2-5

cdr3_aa: CSVAPGQSTDTQYF
cdr3_nt: TGCAGCGTTGCTCCGGGACAGAGCACAGATACGCAGTATTTT
clone_size: many
cdr3_length: 14
d_call: TRBD1
v_call: TRBV29-1
j_call: TRBJ2-3